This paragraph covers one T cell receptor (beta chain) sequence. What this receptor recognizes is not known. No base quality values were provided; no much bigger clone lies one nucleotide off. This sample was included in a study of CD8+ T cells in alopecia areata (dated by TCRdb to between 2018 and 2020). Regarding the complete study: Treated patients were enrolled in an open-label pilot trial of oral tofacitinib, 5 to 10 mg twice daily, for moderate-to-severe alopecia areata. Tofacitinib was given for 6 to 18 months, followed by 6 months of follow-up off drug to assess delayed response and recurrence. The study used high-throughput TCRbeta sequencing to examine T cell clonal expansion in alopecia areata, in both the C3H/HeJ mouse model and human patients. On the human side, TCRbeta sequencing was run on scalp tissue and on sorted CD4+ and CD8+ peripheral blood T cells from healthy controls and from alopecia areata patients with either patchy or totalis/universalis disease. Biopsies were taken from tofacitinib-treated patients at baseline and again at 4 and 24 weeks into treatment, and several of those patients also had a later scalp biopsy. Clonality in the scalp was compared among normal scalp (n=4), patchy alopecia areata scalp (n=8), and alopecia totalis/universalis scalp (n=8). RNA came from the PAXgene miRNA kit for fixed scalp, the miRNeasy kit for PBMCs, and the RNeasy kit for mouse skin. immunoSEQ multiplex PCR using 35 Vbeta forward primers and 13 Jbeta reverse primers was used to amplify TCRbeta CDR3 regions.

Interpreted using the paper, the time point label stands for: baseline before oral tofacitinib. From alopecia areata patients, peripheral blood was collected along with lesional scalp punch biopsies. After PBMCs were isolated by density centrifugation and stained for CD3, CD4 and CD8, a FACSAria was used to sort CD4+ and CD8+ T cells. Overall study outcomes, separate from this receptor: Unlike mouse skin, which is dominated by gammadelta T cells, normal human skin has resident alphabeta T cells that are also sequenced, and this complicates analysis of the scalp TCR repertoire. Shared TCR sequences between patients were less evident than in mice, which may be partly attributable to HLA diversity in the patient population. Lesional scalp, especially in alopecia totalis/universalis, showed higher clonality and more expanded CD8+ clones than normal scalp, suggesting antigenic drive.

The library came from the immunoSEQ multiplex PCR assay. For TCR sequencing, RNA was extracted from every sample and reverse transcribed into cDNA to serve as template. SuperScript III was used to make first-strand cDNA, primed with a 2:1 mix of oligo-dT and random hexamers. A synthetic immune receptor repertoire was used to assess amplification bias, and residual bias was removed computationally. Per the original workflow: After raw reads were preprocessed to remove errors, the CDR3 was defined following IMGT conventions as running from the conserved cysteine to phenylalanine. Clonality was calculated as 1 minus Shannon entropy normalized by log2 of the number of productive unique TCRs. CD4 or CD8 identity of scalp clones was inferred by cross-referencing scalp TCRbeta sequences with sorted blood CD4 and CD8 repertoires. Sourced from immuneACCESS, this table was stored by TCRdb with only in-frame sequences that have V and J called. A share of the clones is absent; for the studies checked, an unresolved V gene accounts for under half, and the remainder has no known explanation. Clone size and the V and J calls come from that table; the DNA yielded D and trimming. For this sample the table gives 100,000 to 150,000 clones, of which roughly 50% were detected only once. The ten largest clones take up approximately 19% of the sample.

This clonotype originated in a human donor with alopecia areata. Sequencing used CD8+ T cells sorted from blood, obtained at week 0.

DNA sequence: TGTGCCAGCAGTTTAAAGGGGGCGCGACAAGAGACCCAGTACTTC. Translation gives CASSLKGARQETQYF. The chain joins TRBV27 to TRBJ2-5, with 7 bases aligning to TRBD1. Spanning cysteine to phenylalanine, the CDR3 consists of 15 amino acids. Of the read, only the CDR3 DNA is kept; its 45 bases are in frame from base 1. V loses 2 bases at its end and J loses 2 bases; junction bases beyond the gene matches: 5. Taken from the germline V gene (reference sequence), the CDR1 and CDR2 loops are MNHEY and SMNVEV.